This TCR beta chain is from a study of shared T cell receptors in the human thymus. TCRdb keeps only in-frame clones here, not all; method: immunoSEQ multiplex PCR. The data show about 660,000 clones, with 88% seen just once and over 0.008% held by the top ten. Germline V CDR1 and CDR2: SGHVS, FQNEAQ. The CDR3 loop spans 17 amino acids. V was clipped by 2 bases and J by 0 bases, with 14 bases between them. In addition, the sample was reused for a study of human thymus T cells. That paper states: Donor material was obtained from healthy Finnish infants undergoing corrective surgery for congenital heart defects. Thymus tissue for the work was resected from patients undergoing corrective heart surgery. As related research reported, thymic repertoires overlapped highly among unrelated individuals.

This chain joins TRBV7-8 and TRBJ2-1; a weak D match, TRBD1 (5 bases). The source is a boy younger than two with a congenital heart defect. Material for sequencing was thymocytes. CDR3 amino acids: CASSLRFQGSSYNEQFF. CDR3 sequence (DNA): TGTGCCAGCAGCTTAAGGTTCCAGGGAAGCTCCTACAATGAGCAGTTCTTC.